These 27 T cell receptor beta chains came from one sample sequenced in a study of PD-1 blockade in mismatch repair-deficient tumors. Only in-frame clones appear in the TCRdb table, and some are missing; sequencing was by immunoSEQ multiplex PCR. This table has some 84,000 clones, over 70% appearing once. Sequences were derived from peripheral blood, sampled 12 weeks after starting pembrolizumab. The receptors derive from an adult with mismatch repair-deficient cancer.

The chain uses TRBV2 and TRBJ1-1, with a possible D match to TRBD1 (6 bases). Trimming cost V 6 bases and J 1 base, with 12 bases left between them. CDR3 length: 14 residues. Germline CDR1 SNHLY, CDR2 FYNNEI. In DNA, the CDR3 is TGTGCCAGCAGGGGAACAGGGAAGAACACTGAAGCTTTCTTT. Translating gives CASRGTGKNTEAFF.

The V call is TRBV5-1, the J call TRBJ2-2, with TRBD2 identical over 9 bases. The CDR3 runs to 18 residues. CDR1 SGHRS and CDR2 YFSETQ come from the germline V gene. V was clipped by 4 bases and J by 4 bases; unmatched bases: 14. The DNA of the CDR3 is TGCGCCAGCAGCGATGGTCGCGCCGGCGGGAGGGCCACCGGGGAGCTGTTTTTT. Protein product: CASSDGRAGGRATGELFF.

The J gene is TRBJ2-1, the V gene TRBV27, with D possibly TRBD1 on 6 matching bases. This CDR3 contains 15 residues. V gave up 2 bases and J gave up 5 bases, with 13 bases separating them. Germline V gene sequence: CDR1 MNHEY, CDR2 SMNVEV (reference sequence). The CDR3 reads CASSLADRYNNEQFF. In DNA form, the CDR3 reads TGTGCCAGCAGTTTAGCCGACAGGTACAACAATGAGCAGTTCTTC.

The chain joins TRBV19 to TRBJ2-7; 9 bases line up with TRBD2. The CDR3 runs to 15 residues. V was pared by 2 bases and J by 3 bases, with 5 bases of the junction left unmatched. Germline-derived CDR1 and CDR2 are LNHDA and SQIVND (reference sequence). In DNA, the CDR3 is TGTGCCAGTAGTATACAGGCTAGCGGGAACTACGAGCAGTACTTC. Translating it yields CASSIQASGNYEQYF.

V usage is TRBV6-5 and J usage is TRBJ2-5; no reliable D call. V was cut by 2 bases and J by 4 bases, with 2 bases left in between. Germline V gives CDR1 MNHEY, CDR2 SVGAGI. The CDR3 is made up of 11 amino acids. CDR3 in amino acids: CASSYGETQYF. The CDR3 DNA reads TGTGCCAGCAGTTACGGAGAGACCCAGTACTTC.

The chain has TRBV6-1 and TRBJ2-7, with D perhaps given as TRBD1 or TRBD2 (5 bases each). V gave up 6 bases and J gave up 6 bases, with 9 bases separating them. Germline values: CDR1 MNHNS, CDR2 SASEGT. CDR3 length: 11 residues. CDR3 amino acids: CASRGTSEQYF. DNA for the CDR3: TGTGCCAGCAGGGGGACGAGCGAGCAGTACTTC.

The rearrangement uses TRBV19 and TRBJ1-1; no firm D call. Germline CDR1 and CDR2: LNHDA and SQIVND (reference sequence). This CDR3 comprises 13 residues. Between the trimmed V and J ends, which lost 3 bases and 8 bases, there was a span of 13 bases. CDR3: CASSIRVGGEAFF. The CDR3 DNA reads as TGTGCCAGTAGTATTAGGGTCGGAGGGGAAGCTTTCTTT. Full variable domain (rest looked up from reference TRBV19 and TRBJ1-1): DGGITQSPKYLFRKEGQNVTLSCEQNLNHDAMYWYRQDPGQGLRLIYYSQIVNDFQKGDIAEGYSVSREKKESFPLTVTSAQKNPTAFYLCASSIRVGGEAFFGQGTRLTVV.

The gene calls are TRBV7-9 and TRBJ2-5; unclear D gene. The CDR3 runs to 16 residues. CDR1 and CDR2 from the germline V gene are SEHNR and FQNEAQ (reference sequence). Trimming took off 4 bases at V and 2 bases at J, with 17 bases between the two ends. Here the CDR3 DNA reads TGTGCCAGCAGCTCCACCGGTGGATTAGTACAAGAGACCCAGTACTTC. Its translation: CASSSTGGLVQETQYF.

The gene calls are TRBV5-6 and TRBJ2-3; D is tentatively TRBD1 or TRBD2 (5 bases each). Between the trimmed V and J ends, which lost 3 bases and 9 bases, there was a span of 8 bases. The CDR3 extends over 11 amino acids. Germline V gene data show CDR1 as SGHDT and CDR2 as YYEEEE. CDR3 nucleotide sequence: TGTGCCAGCAGCTGGGGGAGCACGCAGTATTTT. Protein: CASSWGSTQYF.

This chain links TRBV9 with TRBJ2-1; D gene unclear. Trimming removed 3 bases at V and 0 bases at J, with 4 bases between. This CDR3 has 13 amino acids. The germline gives CDR1 SGDLS, CDR2 YYNGEE. CDR3 DNA: TGTGCCAGCAGCGACAGCTCCTACAATGAGCAGTTCTTC. Translated, it gives CASSDSSYNEQFF.

The CDR3 DNA reads TGTGCCATCAGTGAGCTAAAAAACTACGAGCAGTACTTC. This sequence encodes CAISELKNYEQYF. The chain combines TRBV10-3 with TRBJ2-7, with D unresolved. V lost 2 bases, J lost 3 bases, and 8 bases lay in between. Germline-derived CDR1 and CDR2 are ENHRY and SYGVKD. The CDR3 loop spans 13 amino acids.

V usage is TRBV11-3 and J usage is TRBJ2-5; TRBD2 aligns across 10 bases. V was clipped by 4 bases and J by 2 bases; unmatched bases: 4. Germline V gene sequence: CDR1 SGHNT, CDR2 YENEEA. The CDR3 sequence is 15 residues long. CDR3: CASSSRTSGQETQYF. The CDR3 DNA reads as TGTGCCAGCAGCTCCCGGACTAGCGGTCAAGAGACCCAGTACTTC.

V usage is TRBV6-1 and J usage is TRBJ1-2, with TRBD1 as a possible D gene (6 bases). The CDR3 runs 14 residues. Trimming shortened V by 3 bases and J by 8 bases, and 16 bases separated the two germline ends. The V gene's germline CDR1 is MNHNS and CDR2 SASEGT. CDR3 in amino acids: CASSETGAAGGYTF. The CDR3 DNA reads as TGTGCCAGCAGTGAGACAGGTGCTGCTGGGGGCTACACCTTC.

V gene TRBV15 combines with J gene TRBJ2-1; 8 bases align to TRBD2. There are 15 residues in the CDR3. Losses at the gene ends were 0 bases for V and 8 bases for J; bases not matched to a gene: 6. Germline V CDR1 and CDR2: LNHNV, YYDKDF (reference sequence). The CDR3 DNA reads TGTGCCACCAGCAGAGAGGGCGGGAGGAACGATGAGCAGTTCTTC. It encodes CATSREGGRNDEQFF.

The CDR3 spells CARSLVSNTSGRAGTGELFF. The DNA of the CDR3 is TGTGCCAGAAGCTTGGTTTCGAATACTAGCGGGAGGGCCGGTACCGGGGAGCTGTTTTTT. The J gene is TRBJ2-2, the V gene TRBV5-3, with 13 bases that match TRBD2. TRBV5-3 is treated as an ORF (open reading frame) with a function not yet certain. The length of the CDR3 is 20 residues. With 0 bases clipped from V and 5 bases from J, the junction kept 13 bases outside the gene matches.

The chain combines TRBV4-1 with TRBJ2-1, with D tentatively TRBD2 (5 bases). Looked up from germline, CDR1 is MGHRA and CDR2 is YSYEKL. The CDR3 runs to 17 residues. Trimming shortened V by 4 bases and J by 0 bases, and 16 bases separated the two germline ends. The CDR3 DNA reads as TGCGCCAGCAGCCGATCGGGGAGCGGCAACTCCTACAATGAGCAGTTCTTC. Translation gives CASSRSGSGNSYNEQFF.

This clone has just a few counts. V usage is TRBV7-8 and J usage is TRBJ1-1, with a weak D call TRBD1 (6 bases). V was trimmed by 2 bases and J by 8 bases, leaving 15 bases between them. The CDR3 sequence is 14 residues long. Germline CDR1 reads SGHVS; CDR2 reads FQNEAQ. The CDR3 is CASSLPEGGAEAFF. CDR3 sequence (DNA): TGTGCCAGCAGCTTACCCGAGGGGGGAGCAGAAGCTTTCTTT.

The chain uses TRBV29-1 and TRBJ2-5; D might be TRBD1 or TRBD2, each matching 5 bases. V lost 4 bases to trimming and J lost 3 bases, with 15 bases between them. CDR1 SQVTM and CDR2 ANQGSEA come from the germline V gene. The CDR3 runs to 14 residues. CDR3 protein: CSVVLNWGKETQYF. In nucleotides, the CDR3 is TGCAGCGTTGTTCTTAATTGGGGGAAAGAGACCCAGTACTTC.

The CDR3: CASRKPRGNTEAFF. For the CDR3, the DNA is TGTGCCAGCAGAAAACCCAGGGGGAACACTGAAGCTTTCTTT. This sequence joins TRBV28 and TRBJ1-1, with D perhaps matching TRBD1 (6 bases). Germline-derived CDR1 and CDR2 are MDHEN and SYDVKM. V was pared by 6 bases and J by 1 base, with 12 bases between. The CDR3 runs 14 residues.

The chain carries TRBV12-5 and TRBJ2-4; a possible D gene is TRBD1 (6 bases). The CDR3 loop spans 13 amino acids. V was trimmed by 1 base and J by 7 bases, leaving 8 bases between them. Germline CDR1 is LGHNT and CDR2 is FRNRAP. CDR3 region: CASGLEQGNIQYF. CDR3 coding DNA: TGTGCTAGTGGTTTGGAGCAGGGGAACATTCAGTACTTC.

The chain couples TRBV28 to TRBJ2-1; 10 bases agree with TRBD2. With 6 bases clipped from V and 4 bases from J, the junction kept 6 bases outside the gene matches. The germline V gene has CDR1 MDHEN and CDR2 SYDVKM. This CDR3 is built from 15 residues. CDR3 DNA: TGTGCCAGCAGCCCGACTAGCGGGCCATACAATGAGCAGTTCTTC. Residues: CASSPTSGPYNEQFF.

The chain carries TRBV19 and TRBJ2-7, with D perhaps matching TRBD1 or TRBD2 (5 bases each). Germline loops: CDR1 LNHDA, CDR2 SQIVND (reference sequence). Between the trimmed V and J ends, which lost 5 bases and 4 bases, there was a span of 9 bases. This CDR3 has 12 amino acids. CDR3: CASSQEGYEQYF. The CDR3 coding sequence is TGTGCCAGTAGTCAAGAGGGGTACGAGCAGTACTTC.

This clone was seen a few times. The genes are TRBV6-6 and TRBJ2-6, with unresolved D. V was shortened by 8 bases and J by 0 bases, with 14 bases between the two germline ends. The germline gives CDR1 MNHNY, CDR2 SVGAGI (reference sequence). This CDR3 has 16 residues. The CDR3 nucleotides are TGTGCCAGCGATACGGAAGGGCTCTCTGGGGCCAACGTCCTGACTTTC. Amino acid sequence: CASDTEGLSGANVLTF.

The chain employs TRBV5-1 and TRBJ1-5; TRBD1 matches 9 bases. V lost 3 bases to trimming and J lost 0 bases; unmatched junction nucleotides: 10. This CDR3 is 18 amino acids long. The germline V gene has CDR1 SGHRS and CDR2 YFSETQ. The CDR3: CASSSRDRDLHSNQPQHF. CDR3 in DNA: TGCGCCAGCAGCTCCCGGGACAGGGATCTTCATAGCAATCAGCCCCAGCATTTT.

The chain joins TRBV5-1 to TRBJ2-3; D tentatively fits TRBD1 or TRBD2 (5 bases each). Trimming left V 0 bases short and J 3 bases short, with 14 bases between. CDR1 is SGHRS and CDR2 is YFSETQ in the germline V gene. The CDR3 totals 16 residues. The CDR3 region has the DNA TGCGCCAGCAGCTTGGTAGGGACCGATAAGACAGATACGCAGTATTTT. Protein product: CASSLVGTDKTDTQYF.

This chain connects TRBV28 to TRBJ1-3, with 10 bases that match TRBD1. The CDR3 has 16 amino acids. The ends lost 9 bases at V and 4 bases at J; junction bases unmatched: 12. Germline loops: CDR1 MDHEN, CDR2 SYDVKM. CDR3 in amino acids: CASFGTGVFAGNTIYF. The CDR3 DNA follows: TGTGCCAGTTTCGGGACAGGGGTCTTCGCAGGAAACACCATATATTTT.

The chain recombines TRBV28 with TRBJ2-1; the match to TRBD2 covers 8 bases. V lost 3 bases to trimming and J lost 8 bases; unmatched junction nucleotides: 9. The V gene's germline CDR1 is MDHEN and CDR2 SYDVKM. The CDR3 consists of 15 residues. CDR3: CASSFPGRAGDEQFF. In DNA, the CDR3 is TGTGCCAGCAGTTTCCCCGGGAGGGCCGGAGATGAGCAGTTCTTC. The full variable domain, in which reference TRBV28 and TRBJ2-1 provide the parts outside the CDR3, is DVKVTQSSRYLVKRTGEKVFLECVQDMDHENMFWYRQDPGLGLRLIYFSYDVKMKEKGDIPEGYSVSREKKERFSLILESASTNQTSMYLCASSFPGRAGDEQFFGPGTRLTVL.